The entry that follows covers one TCR beta chain sequence. The sample comes from a study of blood T cell repertoires in COVID-19. As for the study in general: The origin of the acute and convalescent COVID-19 samples was the United States, Italy and Spain. PBMCs, B-cell-depleted T cells, or T cells were the source of the cDNA or gDNA that made up the material.

V shed 1 base and J shed 0 bases, with 18 bases lying between them. The CDR3 loop spans 17 amino acids. The V gene's germline CDR1 is GTSNPN and CDR2 SVGIG (reference sequence). Original processing methods: Quantification of nucleated cells was approximated via reference gene primer amplification. Profiling relied on immunoSEQ multiplex PCR, and the TCRdb table lists in-frame clones only, not all of them. D and trimming were read from the DNA, whereas the V and J calls and clone size are those reported in that table. Among about 90,000 clones, around 90% were seen once, and the ten largest hold around 2.5%.

This sequence joins TRBV30 and TRBJ1-1, with D maybe TRBD1 (5 bases). Sequencing was carried out using peripheral blood. The origin of this receptor is a human donor with active COVID-19. The donor label of this sample is uncertain. The CDR3 sequence is CAWSGTPGLKLNTEAFF. The CDR3 DNA follows: TGTGCCTGGAGTGGAACTCCGGGACTGAAATTGAACACTGAAGCTTTCTTT. Based on the CDR3 plus reference TRBV30 and TRBJ1-1, the full variable domain is SQTIHQWPATLVQPVGSPLSLECTVEGTSNPNLYWYRQAAGRGLQLLFYSVGIGQISSEVPQNLSASRPQDRQFILSSKKLLLSDSGFYLCAWSGTPGLKLNTEAFFGQGTRLTVV.